This T cell receptor (beta chain) originates from a study of cytomegalovirus exposure and HLA in healthy donors. Study-level findings and limits: Clonal expansion, a later analysis showed, was greater in HLA-associated TCR beta chains than in equally common others. Productive status was seen about 87% or about 30% of the time for most TCR beta V segments in an earlier analysis.

About this clone itself: The antigen is undetermined.

In the PCR, 60 Vbeta and 13 Jbeta primers were used. Measured with immunoSEQ multiplex PCR; TCRdb has only the in-frame clones, and not every one. The sample lists about 120,000 clones, approximately 79% occurring once. The V end lost 0 bases, the J end lost 5 bases, and 8 bases lay between the germline ends. This CDR3 region has 13 residues. Germline V gene sequence: CDR1 LNHDA, CDR2 SQIVND (reference sequence). The chain has TRBV19 and TRBJ2-7; possible D gene TRBD2, 6 bases. This sequence was found in a man younger than 45 in good health and CMV-seronegative. Sequenced: PBMCs. The CDR3 sequence: CASSIEAGHEQYF. For the CDR3, the DNA is TGTGCCAGTAGTATAGAAGCGGGCCACGAGCAGTACTTC.